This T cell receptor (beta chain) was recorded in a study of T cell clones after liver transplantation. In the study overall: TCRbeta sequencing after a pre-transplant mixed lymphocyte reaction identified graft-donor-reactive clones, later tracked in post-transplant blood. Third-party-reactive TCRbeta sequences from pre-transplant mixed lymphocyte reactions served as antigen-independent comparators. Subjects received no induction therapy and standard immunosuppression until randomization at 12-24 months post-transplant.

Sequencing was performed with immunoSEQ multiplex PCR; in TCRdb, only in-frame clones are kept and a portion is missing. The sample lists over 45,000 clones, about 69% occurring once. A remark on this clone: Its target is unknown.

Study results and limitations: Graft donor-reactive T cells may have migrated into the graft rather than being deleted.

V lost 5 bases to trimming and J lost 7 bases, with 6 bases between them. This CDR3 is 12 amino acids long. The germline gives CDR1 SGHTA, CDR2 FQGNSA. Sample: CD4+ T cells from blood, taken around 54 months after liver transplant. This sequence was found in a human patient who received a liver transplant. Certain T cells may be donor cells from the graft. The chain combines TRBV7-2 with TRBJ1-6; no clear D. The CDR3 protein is CASSTSNSPLHF. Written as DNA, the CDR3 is TGTGCCAGCAGCACCAGCAATTCACCCCTCCACTTT.